Following are 16 T cell receptor beta chains from one sample sequenced in a study of T cell responses to AZD1222 COVID-19 vaccine. Here immunoSEQ multiplex PCR was the method, and the copy in TCRdb shows in-frame clones only, minus some. The sample includes roughly 180,000 clones, roughly 90% of them seen just once. The sample consisted of peripheral blood, taken 28 days after the second AZD1222 dose. These receptors all stem from an adult who received the AZD1222 COVID-19 vaccine.

The DNA of the CDR3 is TGTGCCAGCAGCCGGGTTCAGGGACTTCACACTGAAGCTTTCTTT. Translated, it gives CASSRVQGLHTEAFF. The chain recombines TRBV11-2 with TRBJ1-1; D possibly corresponds to TRBD1 (5 bases). The germline V gene encodes CDR1 SGHAT and CDR2 FQNNGV. The ends were cut back, 5 bases at V and 3 bases at J, with 16 bases in the middle. This CDR3 is built from 15 residues.

This clone was counted only a few times. This chain links TRBV7-9 with TRBJ1-1, with 8 positions matching TRBD1. Germline V gene data show CDR1 as SEHNR and CDR2 as FQNEAQ (reference sequence). The CDR3 extends over 14 amino acids. The J segment lost 4 bases and the V segment lost 6 bases, leaving 7 bases of the junction unmatched. CDR3 nucleotides: TGTGCCAGCAGGTCCCAGGGGGCCATCACTGAAGCTTTCTTT. It encodes CASRSQGAITEAFF.

The chain joins TRBV5-5 to TRBJ1-1; 9 bases align to TRBD1. After removal of 1 base from V and 6 bases from J, the junction contained 10 bases not matched to a gene. Germline CDR1 is SGHKS and CDR2 is YYEKEE (reference sequence). This CDR3 comprises 16 residues. The CDR3 here is CASSLSGGQGVPEAFF. CDR3 nucleotide sequence: TGTGCCAGCAGCTTGTCGGGGGGACAGGGAGTCCCTGAAGCTTTCTTT.

The chain combines TRBV6-2 or TRBV6-3 with TRBJ1-2; possibly TRBD1 for D (5 bases). The germline CDR1 and CDR2 sequences are MNHEY and SVGEGT. Between the trimmed V and J ends, which lost 2 bases and 2 bases, there was a span of 12 bases. The CDR3 covers 15 residues. The CDR3 DNA sequence: TGTGCCAGCAGTTACGGCTCGACAGTAAACTATGGCTACACCTTC. Amino acids: CASSYGSTVNYGYTF.

This chain connects TRBV7-9 to TRBJ1-2, with 10 bases aligning to TRBD1. CDR3 length equals 14 residues. Germline V lookup: CDR1 SEHNR, CDR2 FQNEAQ (reference sequence). The V segment lost 5 bases and the J segment 8 bases; nucleotides outside the gene matches: 8. As DNA, the CDR3 is TGTGCCAGCAGCATCAACGACAGGGGGCGAGGCTACACCTTC. Amino acid sequence: CASSINDRGRGYTF.

The V and J genes are TRBV29-1 and TRBJ2-3; 7 nucleotides align to TRBD1. V shed 6 bases, J shed 0 bases, and the junction held 12 bases outside the gene matches. CDR1 is SQVTM and CDR2 is ANQGSEA in the germline V gene. CDR3 length: 16 amino acids. CDR3 in DNA: TGCAGCGTAGCCGGGACAGACGAGTCTAGCACAGATACGCAGTATTTT. Protein product: CSVAGTDESSTDTQYF.

The chain uses TRBV4-1 and TRBJ1-1; the D gene is possibly TRBD1 (6 bases). Trimming pared 3 bases from V and 1 base from J, leaving 18 bases between. This CDR3 has 17 amino acids. Germline loops: CDR1 MGHRA, CDR2 YSYEKL. CDR3 sequence: CASSHRTVAVKNTEAFF. In nucleotides, the CDR3 is TGCGCCAGCAGCCACCGGACAGTTGCGGTTAAGAACACTGAAGCTTTCTTT.

The chain uses TRBV5-1 and TRBJ1-3; D possibly corresponds to TRBD1 (5 bases). Germline loops: CDR1 SGHRS, CDR2 YFSETQ. V lost 1 base and J 9 bases, leaving 11 bases between the germline ends. CDR3 length: 13 amino acids. CDR3 sequence reads: CASSLSRGGTIYF. The DNA of the CDR3 is TGCGCCAGCAGCTTGAGTAGGGGAGGCACCATATATTTT.

V gene TRBV30 combines with J gene TRBJ1-1, with TRBD1 as a possible D gene (6 bases). The germline V and J ends were trimmed by 4 bases and 4 bases, with 10 bases remaining between them. CDR1 GTSNPN and CDR2 SVGIG come from the germline V gene (reference sequence). CDR3 size: 12 residues. The CDR3 DNA follows: TGTGCCTGGAAACAGGGAAGCACTGAAGCTTTCTTT. It translates to CAWKQGSTEAFF.

The CDR3 region has the DNA TGTGCCAGCAGAACAGGGCAAGCGCCCAACTATGGCTACACCTTC. Its translation: CASRTGQAPNYGYTF. V gene TRBV6-6 combines with J gene TRBJ1-2; TRBD1 might be the D (6 bases). The length of the CDR3 is 15 residues. V lost 6 bases and J lost 2, with 16 bases in between. Germline CDR1 and CDR2: MNHNY and SVGAGI (reference sequence).

This chain joins TRBV2 and TRBJ1-6; D call uncertain. CDR1 and CDR2 (germline): SNHLY, FYNNEI. This CDR3 has 15 residues. The V and J ends lost 3 bases and 6 bases respectively, with 12 bases between them. Here the CDR3 DNA reads TGTGCCAGCAGTGATCGAGGGAGGATTAATTCACCCCTCCACTTT. Encoded protein: CASSDRGRINSPLHF. Drawing the rest from reference TRBV2 and TRBJ1-6, the complete variable domain is EPEVTQTPSHQVTQMGQEVILRCVPISNHLYFYWYRQILGQKVEFLVSFYNNEISEKSEIFDDQFSVERPDGSNFTLKIRSTKLEDSAMYFCASSDRGRINSPLHFGNGTRLTVT.

The chain couples TRBV5-1 to TRBJ2-1; TRBD1 might be the D (6 bases). Trimming cost V 0 bases and J 13 bases, with 14 bases left between them. This CDR3 is 13 amino acids long. Per germline, CDR1 SGHRS and CDR2 YFSETQ. The DNA for the CDR3 is TGCGCCAGCAGCTTGGGGGCCCAGGGGTTACAGTTCTTC. Translation: CASSLGAQGLQFF.

This chain links TRBV9 with TRBJ1-2; the match to TRBD1 covers 10 bases. Germline V gives CDR1 SGDLS, CDR2 YYNGEE. The CDR3 runs 12 residues. The ends lost 8 bases at V and 8 bases at J; junction bases unmatched: 6. This CDR3 is CASKGTGDGYTF. The CDR3 DNA reads as TGTGCCAGTAAGGGGACAGGGGACGGCTACACCTTC.

The chain is built from TRBV18 and TRBJ1-1, with 7 bases that match TRBD1. The CDR3 consists of 14 residues. Germline-derived CDR1 and CDR2 are KGHSH and LQKENI. With V trimmed by 5 bases and J by 5 bases, 8 bases remained unmatched. The CDR3 DNA reads as TGTGCCAGCTCAGAGAACAGGGGAAGGACTGAAGCTTTCTTT. This sequence encodes CASSENRGRTEAFF.

As DNA, the CDR3 is TGTGCCAGCAGCCAAAAAGTTGTGGGAAATGAAAAACTGTTTTTT. Protein: CASSQKVVGNEKLFF. The chain recombines TRBV3-1 (or the pseudogene TRBV3-2) with TRBJ1-4, with no clear D. Trimming shortened V by 2 bases and J by 5 bases, and 12 bases separated the two germline ends. Germline CDR1 LGHDT, CDR2 YNNKEL (reference sequence). The CDR3 extends over 15 amino acids.

This chain connects TRBV6-5 to TRBJ2-2; D ambiguous. V was cut by 7 bases and J by 7 bases, with 13 bases left in between. The CDR3 has 13 amino acids. Germline CDR1 is MNHEY and CDR2 is SVGAGI. This CDR3 reads CASKSVLVGELFF. The CDR3 coding sequence is TGTGCCAGCAAGTCGGTCCTGGTCGGGGAGCTGTTTTTT.